These 32 T cell receptor beta chains originate from one sample sequenced in a study of tumor-infiltrating lymphocytes in primary liver carcinoma. It was unsorted whole blood that yielded blood RNA, and germline DNA was also extracted. Using a constant-region primer together with ProtoScript II reverse transcriptase, TCR beta cDNA was made from 500 ng of total RNA. Slightly modified ARM-PCR with three nested multiplex PCR rounds yielded TCR beta libraries. It was with TRBV1-TRBV30 forward primers and a C-beta reverse primer that the first two PCR rounds were run, at roughly 11 cycles each. TCRdb recomputed calls from the multiplex PCR reads with MiXCR, one row per CDR3 protein. Among about 320,000 distinct CDR3 sequences, 50% to 75% were seen once, and the ten largest hold around 15%. Sequenced input: peripheral blood. These receptors all come from a woman aged 30 to 39 with primary liver carcinoma and hepatitis B virus infection.

A word on this clonotype: Here the CDR3 omits its conserved ending phenylalanine or tryptophan, so a read error is the likely source. The chain combines TRBV6-2 or TRBV6-3 with TRBJ2-3; D could derive from TRBD1 or TRBD2 (5 bases each). The CDR3 covers 16 residues. V lost 2 bases and J 6 bases, leaving 18 bases between the germline ends. The germline gives CDR1 MNHEY, CDR2 SVGEGT. This chain's CDR3 is CASSYTTGPPRDTQYI. CDR3 nucleotides: TGTGCCAGCAGTTACACCACGGGACCGCCGAGGGATACGCAGTATATT.

The table lists this clonotype with a few counts. The chain links TRBV11-2 to TRBJ2-1; D remains ambiguous. V was shortened by 2 bases and J by 0 bases, with 8 bases between the two germline ends. From germline, CDR1 is SGHAT and CDR2 FQNNGV. The CDR3 runs 15 residues. CDR3 nucleotide sequence: TGTGCCAGCAGCTTAATCCTCCTCTCCTACAATGAGCAGTTCTTC. Protein product: CASSLILLSYNEQFF. The full variable domain, in which reference TRBV11-2 and TRBJ2-1 provide the parts outside the CDR3, is EAGVAQSPRYKIIEKRQSVAFWCNPISGHATLYWYQQILGQGPKLLIQFQNNGVVDDSQLPKDRFSAERLKGVDSTLKIQPAKLEDSAVYLCASSLILLSYNEQFFGPGTRLTVL.

This clonotype was observed many times. The rearrangement joins TRBV6-6 to TRBJ2-7; D possibly corresponds to TRBD2 (5 bases). Germline loops: CDR1 MNHNY, CDR2 SVGAGI (reference sequence). V lost 2 bases to trimming and J lost 5 bases, with 13 bases between them. CDR3 length equals 14 residues. This CDR3 is CASSYGSGMHEQYF. In DNA, the CDR3 is TGTGCCAGCAGTTACGGGTCGGGGATGCACGAGCAGTACTTC.

Regarding this clonotype: The junction and the germline gene differ at one end; a read error may be behind it. The gene calls are TRBV10-3 and TRBJ2-7; TRBD2 matches 8 bases. CDR3 size: 13 residues. Germline values: CDR1 ENHRY, CDR2 SYGVKD. The CDR3 region is CAIRGPTSDERYF. CDR3 in DNA: TGTGCCATCCGGGGCCCGACTAGCGACGAGCGGTACTTC.

The V call is TRBV4-1, the J call TRBJ2-7, with a weak D call TRBD2 (6 bases). V was clipped by 3 bases and J by 3 bases, with 18 bases between them. CDR3 size: 16 residues. Per germline, CDR1 MGHRA and CDR2 YSYEKL. CDR3: CASSHQRTNLNYEQYF. Here the CDR3 DNA reads TGCGCCAGCAGCCACCAGCGGACTAACTTAAACTACGAGCAGTACTTC.

Turning to this clonotype: A much larger clone sits a single nucleotide away, making a read error possible. The V call is TRBV29-1, the J call TRBJ1-2, with D unresolved. CDR3 size: 13 residues. V was pared by 8 bases and J by 4 bases, with 17 bases between. Per germline, CDR1 SQVTM and CDR2 ANQGSEA. CDR3 sequence (DNA): TGCAGCATCCGAGCGACTGGTAGCTATGGCTACACCTTC. This translates into CSIRATGSYGYTF.

On this clonotype itself: One junction end disagrees with the germline gene, perhaps due to a read error. The CDR3 is CASSPPNSPHHF. CDR3 nucleotides: TGTGCCAGTAGCCCTCCTAATTCACCCCACCACTTT. The V call is TRBV11-2, the J call TRBJ1-6; the D is unclear. Germline CDR1 reads SGHAT; CDR2 reads FQNNGV. The CDR3 length is 12 residues.

This clonotype has ten or more counts. The V gene is TRBV10-3, the J gene TRBJ2-7, with D possibly TRBD1 on 6 matching bases. Trimming took 2 bases from V and 6 from J, leaving 14 bases between them. The germline gives CDR1 ENHRY, CDR2 SYGVKD. The CDR3 is 14 residues long. The CDR3 nucleotides read TGTGCCATCAGTGAGGTAGGACAGACCACCGAGCAGTACTTC. Translated, it gives CAISEVGQTTEQYF.

CDR3 protein: CASSLLEVNEQFF. CDR3 DNA: TGTGCCAGCAGCTTGCTAGAGGTCAATGAGCAGTTCTTC. This chain connects TRBV5-5 to TRBJ2-1; no definite D call. Deletions cut 1 base from V and 6 bases from J, with 8 bases between. The CDR3 spans 13 residues. Germline CDR1 reads SGHKS; CDR2 reads YYEKEE (reference sequence).

About this clonotype itself: This may stem from a read error, because a much larger clone lies one nucleotide away. This chain links TRBV29-1 with TRBJ1-2; 9 bases are shared with TRBD1. There are 12 residues in the CDR3. CDR1 is SQVTM, CDR2 ANQGSEA, per germline. The chain's CDR3 is CSVDRGAYAYTF. CDR3 sequence (DNA): TGCAGCGTGGACAGGGGAGCCTATGCCTACACCTTC.

In its sample, this clonotype was seen many times. The rearrangement links TRBV4-1 to TRBJ1-1; 7 bases line up with TRBD1. The V and J ends lost 4 bases and 5 bases, in that order; junction bases with no gene match: 13. CDR3 length equals 16 residues. Germline CDR1 MGHRA, CDR2 YSYEKL. The CDR3 region is CASSPDPDRAVTEAFF. The CDR3 bases are TGCGCCAGCAGCCCCGATCCCGACAGGGCAGTTACTGAAGCTTTCTTT.

Note on this clonotype: Relative to the germline gene, one junction end is altered; a read error may explain this. The rearrangement joins TRBV11-1 to TRBJ2-3; D is tentatively TRBD1 or TRBD2 (5 bases each). Germline V lookup: CDR1 SGHAT, CDR2 FQDESV (reference sequence). The CDR3 spans 15 residues. The CDR3 sequence is CVSSLDGGFADTQYF. The CDR3 nucleotides are TGTGTCAGCAGCTTAGATGGGGGTTTCGCAGATACGCAGTATTTT.

The chain recombines TRBV7-8 with TRBJ1-5; perhaps TRBD1 as D (6 bases). The CDR3 consists of 16 residues. V was clipped by 5 bases and J by 2 bases, with 16 bases between them. From germline, CDR1 is SGHVS and CDR2 FQNEAQ. CDR3 in amino acids: CASSIRWGHGNQPQHF. DNA of the CDR3: TGTGCCAGCAGCATACGGTGGGGACACGGCAATCAGCCCCAGCATTTT.

The rearrangement uses TRBV4-1 and TRBJ2-7; 9 bases are a match to TRBD2. Germline CDR1 reads MGHRA; CDR2 reads YSYEKL. The CDR3 contains 17 residues. V trimming: 1 base; J trimming: 4 bases; junction bases outside the gene matches: 11. Here the CDR3 DNA reads TGCGCCAGCAGCCAAGGCCACGAAGCGGGAGGACTTTACGAGCAGTACTTC. Translating gives CASSQGHEAGGLYEQYF.

As for this clonotype: This is likely a read error, given that the CDR3 carries no conserved phenylalanine or tryptophan at its end. The V call is TRBV11-2, the J call TRBJ1-5; D unresolved. Germline CDR1 reads SGHAT; CDR2 reads FQNNGV. There are 16 residues in the CDR3. This CDR3 is CASSLGRMGSNQPQHS. As DNA, the CDR3 is TGTGCCAGCAGTTTAGGAAGGATGGGGAGCAATCAGCCCCAGCATTCT.

With regard to this clonotype: Since a much larger clone is just one base distant, this may be a read error. The rearrangement links TRBV12-3 or TRBV12-4 to TRBJ2-5; possibly TRBD2 for D (6 bases). The CDR3 totals 15 residues. Between the trimmed V and J ends, which lost 6 bases and 2 bases, there was a span of 16 bases. Written as DNA, the CDR3 is TGTGCCAGCAGCCCCCAGTCTAGCGAGCAAGAGACCCAGTACTTC. Protein sequence: CASSPQSSEQETQYF.

This clonotype was observed once. A much more abundant neighbour one base away suggests this may be a read error. The chain employs TRBV29-1 and TRBJ2-1; 8 bases map to TRBD2. Looked up from germline, CDR1 is SQVTM and CDR2 is ANQGSEA. The CDR3 loop spans 16 amino acids. V dropped 4 bases and J dropped 1; count of bases not matched to a gene: 9. CDR3: CSVVGGLVGSYNEQFF. The CDR3 DNA reads as TGCAGCGTTGTGGGGGGACTAGTGGGGTCCTACAATGAGCAGTTCTTC.

This clonotype was observed at least ten times. CDR3 coding DNA: TGTGCCAGCAGTATTCAGGGTAGGACAGATACGCAGTATTTT. It yields the protein CASSIQGRTDTQYF. The chain employs TRBV12-3 or TRBV12-4 and TRBJ2-3, with D maybe TRBD1 (5 bases). The CDR3 spans 14 residues. Trimming shortened V by 5 bases and J by 3 bases, and 12 bases separated the two germline ends.

This clonotype showed up just once. The chain links TRBV29-1 to TRBJ1-2; D gene ambiguous. The V gene's germline CDR1 is SQVTM and CDR2 ANQGSEA. The CDR3 totals 13 residues. V gave up 7 bases and J gave up 7 bases, with 19 bases separating them. The DNA for the CDR3 is TGCAGCGCGAGGGAGAGAGGGAGTCTTGGCTACACCTTC. It is translated as CSARERGSLGYTF.

Of note for this clonotype: A read error may account for a junction end that differs from germline. The chain is built from TRBV12-3 or TRBV12-4 and TRBJ2-1, with TRBD2 as a possible D gene (5 bases). The CDR3 length is 15 residues. The CDR3 here is CTSSYGLRSYNEQFF. CDR3 nucleotides: TGTACCAGCAGCTACGGACTGCGGAGCTACAATGAGCAGTTCTTC.

About this clonotype itself: A read error is possible here, since a much larger clone lies one base away. The chain is built from TRBV28 and TRBJ2-7, with TRBD2 matching 7 bases. The CDR3 runs to 14 residues. Unmatched junction bases numbered 13, after V lost 3 bases and J lost 11 bases. CDR1 is MDHEN and CDR2 is SYDVKM in the germline V gene. The CDR3 DNA reads TGTGCCAGCAGTTTGGCGGGAGTGCCTATGGCTGAGTACTTC. Its translation is CASSLAGVPMAEYF.

A remark on this clonotype: A read error is possible here, since a much larger clone lies one base away. This CDR3 is CASSQGGGPPYNEQFF. CDR3 DNA: TGTGCCAGCAGCCAAGGAGGGGGGCCTCCATACAATGAGCAGTTCTTC. J is TRBJ2-1 and V is TRBV4-2; D might be TRBD1 or TRBD2, each matching 6 bases. The V end lost 1 base, the J end lost 4 bases, and 14 bases lay between the germline ends. CDR3 length: 16 residues. Germline V lookup: CDR1 LGHNA, CDR2 YNFKEQ.

Notes on this clonotype: A much bigger clone sits one base away, suggesting this may be a read error. The missing conserved phenylalanine or tryptophan at the end of this CDR3 makes a read error likely. The chain couples TRBV29-1 to TRBJ1-1; D uncertain. This CDR3 contains 14 residues. Germline values: CDR1 SQVTM, CDR2 ANQGSEA. Trimming took 3 bases from V and 4 from J, leaving 15 bases between them. In DNA, the CDR3 is TGCAGCGTTGACTATGCCAGGATGGGCACTGAAGCTTTCCTT. Protein sequence: CSVDYARMGTEAFL.

The V call is TRBV6-2 or TRBV6-3, the J call TRBJ2-5; 8 positions agree with TRBD2. The CDR3 is 13 amino acids. The V segment lost 10 bases and the J segment 5 bases; nucleotides outside the gene matches: 9. Germline CDR1 reads MNHEY; CDR2 reads SVGEGT. The CDR3 nucleotides are TGTGCCAACAGAGACGGCGGGAGGGAGACCCAGTACTTC. It codes for CANRDGGRETQYF.

This clonotype has at least ten counts. The V call is TRBV11-3, the J call TRBJ1-5; no definite D call. The CDR3 length is 13 residues. Trimming took 4 bases from V and 6 from J, leaving 10 bases between them. Germline assignment: CDR1 SGHNT and CDR2 YENEEA. CDR3 in amino acids: CASSSGEGQPQHF. As DNA, the CDR3 is TGTGCCAGCAGCTCTGGGGAAGGTCAGCCCCAGCATTTT.

This chain connects TRBV14 to TRBJ2-1; 16 bases line up with TRBD2. The CDR3 length is 20 residues. Germline V gene lookup returns CDR1 SGHDN and CDR2 FVKESK. J was trimmed by 13 bases and V by 1 base; bases with no gene match: 19. As DNA, the CDR3 is TGTGCCAGCAGCCAAGCTAGACAGGGGTTAATCGGGACTAGCGGGAGGGCCCAGTTCTTC. Translating gives CASSQARQGLIGTSGRAQFF.

There are many counts of this clonotype. V and J are TRBV29-1 and TRBJ2-2; 13 nucleotides line up with TRBD2. CDR1 and CDR2 from the germline V gene are SQVTM and ANQGSEA. V shed 1 base, J shed 0 bases, and the junction held 11 bases outside the gene matches. The CDR3 has 20 residues. CDR3 sequence: CSVEVSSGLAGVPNTGELFF. The CDR3 region has the DNA TGCAGCGTTGAAGTTTCTTCAGGACTAGCGGGAGTCCCGAACACCGGGGAGCTGTTTTTT.

As to this clonotype: The junction departs from germline at one end; a sequencing error may be responsible. J is TRBJ1-4 and V is TRBV12-3 or TRBV12-4, with a possible D match to TRBD1 (5 bases). The CDR3 consists of 15 residues. CDR3 nucleotides: TGTGCCAGCAGTTTGGAAGGCAGGGAGGATGAAAAGCTGTTTTTT. This encodes CASSLEGREDEKLFF.

Of note for this clonotype: Its ends do not fully match the called genes, so a read error is possible. The rearrangement links TRBV30 to TRBJ1-4; D remains ambiguous. From germline, CDR1 is GTSNPN and CDR2 SVGIG (reference sequence). The CDR3 contains 13 residues. CDR3 bases: TGTGCAACAACAGCCCAGCTCGGTGAAAAAGTGTTTTTT. Protein sequence: CATTAQLGEKVFF.

The chain combines TRBV6-4 with TRBJ2-7; TRBD2 agrees at 7 bases. The CDR3 totals 17 residues. V lost 4 bases, J lost 1 base, and 13 bases stayed unmatched. Germline lookup yields CDR1 MRHNA and CDR2 SNTAGT. CDR3 sequence reads: CASSARRNAGLSYEQYF. The CDR3 bases are TGTGCCAGCAGTGCCAGGCGAAACGCGGGACTATCCTACGAGCAGTACTTC.

Worth noting for this clonotype: This may be a read error: a much more frequent sequence differs by one nucleotide. Given the absence of the conserved phenylalanine or tryptophan at the CDR3 end, a read error is likely. The chain couples TRBV4-3 to TRBJ2-5; D gene unclear. The CDR3 has 16 amino acids. The V gene lost 4 bases and the J gene lost 1 base, with 16 bases spanning the gap. Germline-derived CDR1 and CDR2 are LGHNA and YSLEER. CDR3: CASSRYGDDRQETQYS. The DNA for the CDR3 is TGCGCCAGCAGCCGGTACGGTGACGACCGCCAAGAGACCCAGTACTCC.

A remark on this clonotype: The final CDR3 position lacks the conserved phenylalanine or tryptophan, pointing to a likely read error. The rearrangement links TRBV12-3 or TRBV12-4 to TRBJ2-7, with D perhaps assigned TRBD1 or TRBD2 (5 bases each). The CDR3 spans 14 residues. The CDR3 sequence: CASSPLGASHEQYL. CDR3 sequence (DNA): TGTGCCAGCAGTCCACTCGGGGCCTCCCACGAGCAGTACTTA.